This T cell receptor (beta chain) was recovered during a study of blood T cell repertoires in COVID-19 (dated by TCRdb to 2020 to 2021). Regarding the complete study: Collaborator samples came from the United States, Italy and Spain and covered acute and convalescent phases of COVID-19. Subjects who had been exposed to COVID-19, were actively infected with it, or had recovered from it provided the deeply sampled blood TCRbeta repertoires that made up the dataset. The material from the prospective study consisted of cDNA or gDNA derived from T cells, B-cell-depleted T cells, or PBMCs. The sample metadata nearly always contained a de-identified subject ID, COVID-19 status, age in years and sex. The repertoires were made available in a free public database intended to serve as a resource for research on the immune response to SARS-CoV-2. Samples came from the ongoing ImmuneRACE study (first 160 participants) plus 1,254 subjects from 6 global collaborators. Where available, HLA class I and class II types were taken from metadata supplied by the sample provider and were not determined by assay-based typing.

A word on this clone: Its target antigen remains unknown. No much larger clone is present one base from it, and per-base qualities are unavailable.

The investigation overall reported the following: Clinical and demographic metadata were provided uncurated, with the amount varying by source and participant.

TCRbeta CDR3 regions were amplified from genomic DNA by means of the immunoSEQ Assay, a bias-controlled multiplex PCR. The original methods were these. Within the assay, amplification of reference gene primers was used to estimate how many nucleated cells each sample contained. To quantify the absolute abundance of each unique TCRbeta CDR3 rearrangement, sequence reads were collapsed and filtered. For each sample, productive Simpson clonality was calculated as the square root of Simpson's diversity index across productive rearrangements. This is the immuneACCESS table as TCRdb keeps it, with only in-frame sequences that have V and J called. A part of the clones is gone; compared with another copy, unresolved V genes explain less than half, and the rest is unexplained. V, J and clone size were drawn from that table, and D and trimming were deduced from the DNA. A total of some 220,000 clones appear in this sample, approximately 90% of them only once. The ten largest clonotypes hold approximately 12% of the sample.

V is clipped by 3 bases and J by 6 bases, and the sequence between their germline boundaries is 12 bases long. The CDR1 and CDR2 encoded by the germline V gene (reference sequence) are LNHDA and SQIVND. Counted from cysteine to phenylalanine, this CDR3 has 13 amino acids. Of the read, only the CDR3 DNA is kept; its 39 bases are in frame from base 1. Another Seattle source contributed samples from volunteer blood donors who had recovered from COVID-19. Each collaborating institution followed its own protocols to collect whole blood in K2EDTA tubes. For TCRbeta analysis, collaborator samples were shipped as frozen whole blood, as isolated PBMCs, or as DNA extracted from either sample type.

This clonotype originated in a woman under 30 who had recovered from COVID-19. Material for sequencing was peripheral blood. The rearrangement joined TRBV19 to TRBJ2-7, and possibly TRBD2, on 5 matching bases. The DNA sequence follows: TGTGCCAGTAGTATCTTTCTCCGGGGCGAGCAGTACTTC. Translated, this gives CASSIFLRGEQYF. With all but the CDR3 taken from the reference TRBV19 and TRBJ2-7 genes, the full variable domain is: DGGITQSPKYLFRKEGQNVTLSCEQNLNHDAMYWYRQDPGQGLRLIYYSQIVNDFQKGDIAEGYSVSREKKESFPLTVTSAQKNPTAFYLCASSIFLRGEQYFGPGTRLTVT.